This TCR beta chain was found in a study of T cells expressing NK-cell markers. Reprocessing the 5' RACE reads, TCRdb reports a single entry for every CDR3 protein and omits DNA. This sample contains 160,000 or so distinct CDR3 sequences. Germline CDR1 MNHEY, CDR2 SVGAGI. The CDR3 runs 15 residues. Sequencing input: blood T cells: a sorted CD56 or NKG2C T cell subset, CD4+ or CD8+ T cells, or bulk PBMC T cells (not recorded which). This chain joins TRBV6-5 and TRBJ2-7; TCRdb designates TRBD1, a call that cannot be tested without DNA. The TCR originated in a woman between 18 and 75 years old in good health. The CDR3 sequence is CASSSPDRAPYEQYF.